The following is a TCR beta chain sequence with its context. Libraries were prepared by immunoSEQ multiplex PCR; TCRdb keeps only in-frame clonotypes and omits some of them. The sample contains 450,000 to 600,000 clones, about nine tenths of which appear only once. This record comes from a study of blood T cell repertoires in COVID-19. Germline lookup yields CDR1 SNHLY and CDR2 FYNNEI. CDR3 length: 14 residues. V was cut by 4 bases and J by 8 bases, with 15 bases left in between. Recovery meant two consecutive negative NP/OP PCR tests, professional clearance, or resolved symptoms. The chain links TRBV2 to TRBJ2-1; D perhaps matches TRBD2 (7 bases). Sequencing was done on a sample of PBMCs or T cells enriched from blood (not recorded which). The clonotype comes from a woman aged 18-30 years who had recovered from COVID-19. The CDR3 nucleotides read TGTGCCAGCAGTGGGGGGAGGGGGAATGATGAGCAGTTCTTC. Amino acid sequence: CASSGGRGNDEQFF.